Reported below is one TCR beta chain. Its cognate antigen is unknown. Trimming took 4 bases from V and 8 from J, leaving 20 bases between them. The CDR3 is 16 amino acids. The germline V gene has CDR1 LNHDA and CDR2 SQIVND (reference sequence). The data are from a study of OX40 agonist ivuxolimab in advanced cancers. Study summary: Age averaged around 54 years (range about 20 to 80), and 82.7% were male.

Some clones are missing from TCRdb's copy, which holds only in-frame ones; the method was immunoSEQ multiplex PCR. Of around 57,000 clones listed, roughly 82% were seen once; the top ten hold roughly 2.3%. Patients were ruled out by autoimmune disease history or systemic immunosuppression. Regarding the study as a whole: Among T cells, CD8+ cells averaged more expanded clones than CD4+ cells.

The rearrangement links TRBV19 to TRBJ1-4, with D perhaps matching TRBD1 (5 bases). The receptor's source is an adult with an advanced solid tumor such as melanoma, head and neck, liver or kidney cancer. The source material was CD4+ or CD8+ T cells sorted from blood, sampled in a trial of the OX40 agonist ivuxolimab. CDR3 sequence: CASSTSRDHGKEKLFF. For the CDR3, the DNA is TGTGCCAGTAGTACGTCACGGGACCACGGAAAGGAAAAACTGTTTTTT.